The TCR beta chain described here comes from a study of T cells in Graves' hyperthyroidism and ophthalmopathy. Amplification targeted TCR beta CDR3 regions from RNA transcripts. Primed by the HTBI set, a first-round RT-PCR was run on the TCR CDR3. TCRdb re-called the multiplex PCR reads through MiXCR, storing one row per CDR3 protein. This table holds about 710,000 distinct CDR3 sequences, about 16% found once. The sample holds a few counts of this clonotype. Patients were excluded because of uncontrolled infection, other autoimmune disease, pregnancy or lactation. Trimming removed 4 bases at V and 7 bases at J, with 17 bases between. CDR3 length: 15 residues. Per germline, CDR1 SEHNR and CDR2 FQNEAQ (reference sequence).

The TCR comes from a man in his late teens or twenties with Graves' hyperthyroidism. The J gene is TRBJ2-1, the V gene TRBV7-9, with a possible D match to TRBD1 (6 bases). The sample was blood. The CDR3 DNA is TGTGCCAGCAGCTCACCGCTGGACAGCCGGAATGAGCAGTTCTTC. It is translated as CASSSPLDSRNEQFF.